Shown below are 10 T cell receptor beta chains from a single sample sequenced in a study of identical twins. Each CDR3 protein gets one entry after TCRdb re-called the 5' RACE reads with MiXCR. This sample yields 690,000 or so distinct CDR3 sequences, of which under 9% are seen a single time; about 0.98% belongs to the top ten. These data were also reused for a study on yellow fever vaccine responses in identical twins.

Sequenced material: PBMCs. These receptors were obtained from a woman aged 18-29 years in good health.

This clonotype was counted only a few times. CDR3 protein: CASSHSRQSSYEQYF. CDR3 nucleotides: TGTGCCAGCAGCCATTCAAGACAGAGCTCCTACGAGCAGTACTTC. This chain joins TRBV3-1 and TRBJ2-7, with D possibly being TRBD1 (5 bases). The CDR3 has 15 residues. Germline values: CDR1 LGHDT, CDR2 YNNKEL (reference sequence). Trimming removed 3 bases at V and 0 bases at J, with 12 bases between.

This clonotype occurred many times. The chain is built from TRBV30 and TRBJ2-7; the D gene is possibly TRBD2 (5 bases). The V gene lost 1 base and the J gene lost 6 bases, with 10 bases spanning the gap. Germline V lookup: CDR1 GTSNPN, CDR2 SVGIG (reference sequence). CDR3 size: 12 residues. The CDR3 reads CAWSERGSEQYF. CDR3 in DNA: TGTGCCTGGAGTGAGCGCGGGTCCGAGCAGTACTTC.

This clonotype has at least ten counts. The chain employs TRBV28 and TRBJ2-1; 9 bases match TRBD1. Germline CDR1 and CDR2: MDHEN and SYDVKM. The CDR3 totals 15 residues. The junction had 4 bases not matched to a gene; V was cut back by 2 bases and J by 5 bases. CDR3: CASSLGTGPNNEQFF. The CDR3 DNA is TGTGCCAGCAGTTTAGGGACAGGGCCCAACAATGAGCAGTTCTTC.

The sample holds many counts of this clonotype. The J gene is TRBJ2-7, the V gene TRBV7-9, with 7 nucleotides matching TRBD1. Germline CDR1 is SEHNR and CDR2 is FQNEAQ (reference sequence). This CDR3 region has 15 residues. V gave up 5 bases and J gave up 0 bases; unmatched junction bases: 7. For the CDR3, the DNA is TGTGCCAGCAGCCCGATGGGGACAGCCTCCTACGAGCAGTACTTC. This gives the protein CASSPMGTASYEQYF.

In its sample, this clonotype was seen a few times. The chain combines TRBV20-1 with TRBJ2-7, with 9 bases that match TRBD1. This CDR3 has 14 amino acids. CDR1 DFQATT and CDR2 SNEGSKA come from the germline V gene (reference sequence). The V and J ends lost 1 base and 6 bases, in that order; junction bases with no gene match: 7. For the CDR3, the DNA is TGCAGTGCTAGAGTCGGGACAGGGAGGACCGAGCAGTACTTC. It is translated as CSARVGTGRTEQYF.

This clonotype was found a few times. The rearrangement uses TRBV11-1 and TRBJ2-7; 9 bases align to TRBD1. Germline CDR1 SGHAT, CDR2 FQDESV (reference sequence). After removal of 4 bases from V and 3 bases from J, the junction contained 16 bases not matched to a gene. The CDR3 is 18 amino acids. DNA of the CDR3: TGTGCCAGCAGCTCCCCTGGACCCCGGGACAGGGAAGTCTACGAGCAGTACTTC. This translates into CASSSPGPRDREVYEQYF.

A note on this clonotype: Since a much larger clone is just one base distant, this may be a read error. The J gene is TRBJ1-3, the V gene TRBV10-3, with 10 bases that match TRBD1. There are 14 residues in the CDR3. Looked up from germline, CDR1 is ENHRY and CDR2 is SYGVKD. V gave up 6 bases and J gave up 5 bases; unmatched junction bases: 4. CDR3 sequence (DNA): TGTGCCATCAGGGACAGGGGGACTAGAAACACCATATATTTT. The encoded protein is CAIRDRGTRNTIYF.

This clonotype was seen more than once but under ten times. V usage is TRBV20-1 and J usage is TRBJ1-5; the D is unclear. The germline V gene has CDR1 DFQATT and CDR2 SNEGSKA (reference sequence). V dropped 1 base and J dropped 4 bases, with 11 bases sitting between them. This CDR3 has 14 amino acids. CDR3 nucleotides: TGCAGTGCTAGAGGGGCAGGACGGAATCAGCCCCAGCATTTT. The encoded protein is CSARGAGRNQPQHF.

At least ten counts were recorded for this clonotype. V and J are TRBV12-3 or TRBV12-4 and TRBJ2-3; 9 nucleotides line up with TRBD1. This CDR3 region has 15 residues. With 3 bases clipped from V and 12 bases from J, the junction kept 13 bases outside the gene matches. Written as DNA, the CDR3 is TGTGCCAGCAGTTTTGAAGGACAGGGGAAGGGTACCCAGTATTTT. Protein product: CASSFEGQGKGTQYF.

This clonotype has a count of ten or more. The chain carries TRBV12-3 or TRBV12-4 and TRBJ1-2; unclear D gene. The CDR3 spans 12 residues. V was clipped by 6 bases and J by 6 bases, with 11 bases between them. The CDR3 is CASRPGGNGYTF. The CDR3, as DNA: TGTGCCAGCAGACCCGGAGGGAATGGCTACACCTTC.